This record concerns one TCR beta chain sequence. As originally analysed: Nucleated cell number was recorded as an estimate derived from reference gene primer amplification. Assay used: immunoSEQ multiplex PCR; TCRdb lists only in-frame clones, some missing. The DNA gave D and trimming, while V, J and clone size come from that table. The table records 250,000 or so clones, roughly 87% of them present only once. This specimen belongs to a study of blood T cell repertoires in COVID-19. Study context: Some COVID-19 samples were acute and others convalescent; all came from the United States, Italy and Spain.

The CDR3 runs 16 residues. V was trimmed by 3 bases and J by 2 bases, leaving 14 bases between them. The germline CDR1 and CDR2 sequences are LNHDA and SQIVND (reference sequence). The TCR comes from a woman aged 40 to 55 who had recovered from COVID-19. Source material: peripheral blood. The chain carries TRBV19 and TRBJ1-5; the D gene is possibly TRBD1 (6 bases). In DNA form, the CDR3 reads TGTGCCAGTAGTATCGGGCAGGGGTGGGGCAATCAGCCCCAGCATTTT. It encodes CASSIGQGWGNQPQHF.